A selection of T cell receptor beta chains follows, all from one sample in a study of cytomegalovirus exposure and HLA in healthy donors. TCRdb keeps only in-frame clones here, not all; method: immunoSEQ multiplex PCR. Of around 100,000 clones in the sample, 75% to 80% are singletons; the top ten hold roughly 6%. The sample consisted of PBMCs. These receptors came from a man aged 60-69 years in good health and CMV-seropositive. Both conserved end residues are part of each CDR3. Fields, in order: D gene, clone size, J gene, V gene, CDR3 protein, CDR3 DNA. The D gene is left open where the match is weak. Not all rows give a size; the values are once, few, many and, for expanded clones, a class.

D gene: NA; clone size: NA; J gene: TRBJ2-7; V gene: TRBV5-1; CDR3 protein: CASSHSGAGSTYEQYF; CDR3 DNA: TGCGCCAGCAGCCACTCCGGGGCGGGGAGCACCTACGAGCAGTACTTC
D gene: TRBD2; clone size: NA; J gene: TRBJ2-1; V gene: TRBV2; CDR3 protein: CASSIGAGGDEQFF; CDR3 DNA: TGTGCCAGCAGTATAGGGGCGGGGGGCGATGAGCAGTTCTTC
D gene: TRBD1; clone size: few; J gene: TRBJ1-6; V gene: TRBV10-1; CDR3 protein: CATPGQADNSPLHF; CDR3 DNA: TGCGCCACCCCAGGACAGGCCGATAATTCACCCCTCCACTTT
D gene: TRBD2; clone size: NA; J gene: TRBJ2-7; V gene: TRBV7-3; CDR3 protein: CASSFGGGYEQYF; CDR3 DNA: TGTGCCAGCAGCTTCGGGGGGGGCTACGAGCAGTACTTC
D gene: NA; clone size: NA; J gene: TRBJ1-1; V gene: TRBV5-5; CDR3 protein: CASTLGPVDNTEAFF; CDR3 DNA: TGTGCCAGCACCCTGGGGCCGGTGGATAACACTGAAGCTTTCTTT
D gene: NA; clone size: NA; J gene: TRBJ1-4; V gene: TRBV9; CDR3 protein: CASSVGQSNEKLFF; CDR3 DNA: TGTGCCAGCAGCGTGGGGCAGTCGAATGAAAAACTGTTTTTT
D gene: TRBD1; clone size: NA; J gene: TRBJ1-5; V gene: TRBV27; CDR3 protein: CASSLGTGNQPQHF; CDR3 DNA: TGTGCCAGCAGTTTAGGGACAGGTAATCAGCCCCAGCATTTT
D gene: NA; clone size: NA; J gene: TRBJ2-7; V gene: TRBV11-2; CDR3 protein: CASSLRAKARASSYEQYF; CDR3 DNA: TGTGCCAGCAGCTTAAGGGCTAAGGCGAGGGCGAGCTCCTACGAGCAGTACTTC
D gene: TRBD1; clone size: NA; J gene: TRBJ2-7; V gene: TRBV9; CDR3 protein: CASSGGGTRTGEQYF; CDR3 DNA: TGTGCCAGCAGCGGAGGGGGAACTAGGACAGGCGAGCAGTACTTC
D gene: NA; clone size: once; J gene: TRBJ2-7; V gene: TRBV30; CDR3 protein: CAWSPWRTYEQYF; CDR3 DNA: TGTGCCTGGAGTCCGTGGCGGACCTACGAGCAGTACTTC
D gene: NA; clone size: NA; J gene: TRBJ2-7; V gene: TRBV28; CDR3 protein: CASSLPRASSPYEQYF; CDR3 DNA: TGTGCCAGCAGTCTTCCCAGGGCGAGCTCCCCCTACGAGCAGTACTTC
D gene: TRBD2; clone size: NA; J gene: TRBJ2-3; V gene: TRBV9; CDR3 protein: CASSVGLAGGLPDTQYF; CDR3 DNA: TGTGCCAGCAGCGTCGGACTAGCGGGGGGGCTTCCAGATACGCAGTATTTT
D gene: TRBD1; clone size: NA; J gene: TRBJ1-5; V gene: TRBV2; CDR3 protein: CASGVGTGKNQPQHF; CDR3 DNA: TGTGCCAGCGGAGTCGGGACAGGGAAAAATCAGCCCCAGCATTTT
D gene: NA; clone size: NA; J gene: TRBJ2-7; V gene: TRBV2; CDR3 protein: CASSPTQNSYEQYF; CDR3 DNA: TGTGCCAGCAGCCCCACCCAGAACTCCTACGAGCAGTACTTC
D gene: TRBD1; clone size: NA; J gene: TRBJ1-1; V gene: TRBV6-5; CDR3 protein: CATDDRGLTEAFF; CDR3 DNA: TGTGCCACCGACGACAGGGGGCTTACTGAAGCTTTCTTT
D gene: TRBD1; clone size: NA; J gene: TRBJ1-1; V gene: TRBV6-5; CDR3 protein: CASRLQGNRNTEAFF; CDR3 DNA: TGTGCCAGCCGCCTACAGGGGAACAGGAACACTGAAGCTTTCTTT
D gene: NA; clone size: NA; J gene: TRBJ1-2; V gene: TRBV27; CDR3 protein: CASSSVGGARSYTF; CDR3 DNA: TGTGCCAGCAGTTCGGTCGGGGGGGCGCGGAGCTACACCTTC
D gene: NA; clone size: NA; J gene: TRBJ1-2; V gene: TRBV7-2; CDR3 protein: CASSPDRYGYTF; CDR3 DNA: TGTGCCAGCAGCCCGGACAGATATGGCTACACCTTC
D gene: NA; clone size: NA; J gene: TRBJ2-5; V gene: TRBV28; CDR3 protein: CASNLITGKETQYF; CDR3 DNA: TGTGCCAGCAACCTGATAACAGGGAAGGAGACCCAGTACTTC
D gene: NA; clone size: NA; J gene: TRBJ1-1; V gene: TRBV7-9; CDR3 protein: CASSLSRGRNTEAFF; CDR3 DNA: TGTGCCAGCAGCTTGTCAAGGGGCCGGAACACTGAAGCTTTCTTT
D gene: NA; clone size: NA; J gene: TRBJ2-5; V gene: TRBV11-2; CDR3 protein: CASSRGSQETQYF; CDR3 DNA: TGTGCCAGCAGCCGCGGCAGTCAAGAGACCCAGTACTTC
D gene: NA; clone size: NA; J gene: TRBJ2-1; V gene: TRBV5-4; CDR3 protein: CASSSPGVGRNEQFF; CDR3 DNA: TGTGCCAGCAGCTCCCCCGGGGTGGGAAGGAATGAGCAGTTCTTC
D gene: TRBD1; clone size: NA; J gene: TRBJ1-1; V gene: TRBV19; CDR3 protein: CASRADRGLYTEAFF; CDR3 DNA: TGTGCCAGTAGAGCCGACAGGGGCCTCTACACTGAAGCTTTCTTT
D gene: NA; clone size: NA; J gene: TRBJ2-7; V gene: TRBV6-5; CDR3 protein: CASRGVGSGSYEQYF; CDR3 DNA: TGTGCCAGCAGGGGAGTGGGCAGCGGCTCCTACGAGCAGTACTTC
D gene: TRBD2; clone size: few; J gene: TRBJ2-1; V gene: TRBV6-4; CDR3 protein: CASSLSGGWSNEQFF; CDR3 DNA: TGTGCCAGCAGCCTTAGCGGGGGCTGGAGCAATGAGCAGTTCTTC
D gene: NA; clone size: NA; J gene: TRBJ2-5; V gene: TRBV15; CDR3 protein: CATSRDTTQETQYF; CDR3 DNA: TGTGCCACCAGCAGAGATACGACTCAAGAGACCCAGTACTTC
D gene: TRBD1; clone size: NA; J gene: TRBJ2-1; V gene: TRBV5-1; CDR3 protein: CASSPPGGGNEQFF; CDR3 DNA: TGCGCCAGCAGCCCCCCAGGGGGCGGGAATGAGCAGTTCTTC
D gene: NA; clone size: once; J gene: TRBJ2-7; V gene: TRBV10-3; CDR3 protein: CAISATAGGSYEQYF; CDR3 DNA: TGTGCCATCAGTGCCACGGCAGGGGGGTCCTACGAGCAGTACTTC